A selection of T cell receptor beta chains follows, all from one sample in a study of shared clonotypes between healthy human individuals. Assay: immunoSEQ multiplex PCR; the TCRdb copy retains only in-frame clones and omits some. The sample has about 680,000 clones, around three quarters seen once. Sequencing was performed on memory CD4+ T cells sorted from blood. The receptors originated from a woman aged 25 to 39 in good health. Each CDR3 is given with its conserved first and last residue.

TRBV11-2 CASTVRRSSGNTIYF
TRBV11-2 CASSPSRREHEKLFF
TRBV5-1 CASSFGGTKNIQYF
TRBV5-1 CASSLGTSGLRHGELFF
TRBV19 CASSIPDRKYEQYF
TRBV18 CASSPYDSLTDTQYF
TRBV6-1 CASSPGHRAYEQYF
TRBV14 CASSQSRRVSGNTIYF
TRBV5-6 CASSPYRLRETQYF
TRBV19 CASRNGGSGANVLTF
TRBV28 CASSRASYEQYF
TRBV6-5 CASSYSYIGELFF
TRBV21-1 CASSPPSGANVLTF
TRBV2 CASNEWDTTYEQYF
TRBV29-1 CSVEATGGDYGYTF
TRBV7-3 CASSLILRARRNEQYF
TRBV10-2 CASSGTGDYGYTF
TRBV6-6 CASSYSRESAFF
TRBV7-3 CASRFTSVGNNEQFF
TRBV28 CASIKTLNTEAFF
TRBV2 CASTRTNSNTEAFF
TRBV11-1 CASSSGQGYNEQFF
TRBV28 CASSPAGEAYEQYF
TRBV5-4 CASSLGLAGDGYEQYF
TRBV28 CATAIGGGTYEQYF
TRBV4-1 CASSQEGSHSPLHF
TRBV10-2 CASSDQGLATGELFF
TRBV27 CARWTGGPRGHVEQYF
TRBV5-1 CASSLVPLRAGDSGTGELFF
TRBV7-8 CASSLGLYNEQFF
TRBV29-1 CSVEDREGADTQYF
TRBV28 CASSKSGTVFTGELFF